Presented here are 15 T cell receptor beta chains from one specimen sequenced in a study of T cells in Graves' hyperthyroidism and ophthalmopathy. It was RNA transcripts that yielded the amplified TCR beta CDR3 regions. TCR CDR3 regions were first amplified by RT-PCR with HTBI primers. TCRdb re-analysed the multiplex PCR reads in MiXCR, keeping a single row per CDR3 protein. The sample lists 550,000 to 600,000 distinct CDR3 sequences, over 15% seen once, with 15% to 20% in the top ten. The sequenced sample was blood. The receptors stem from a woman aged 18 to 35 with Graves' hyperthyroidism.

The genes are TRBV7-2 and TRBJ1-6; 8 bases fit TRBD1. V lost 2 bases and J lost 9; bases outside the gene matches: 12. The CDR3 loop spans 17 amino acids. Germline loops: CDR1 SGHTA, CDR2 FQGNSA. Here the CDR3 reads CASSLRTGTTRGSPLHF. The DNA for the CDR3 is TGTGCCAGCAGCTTACGGACAGGGACCACACGCGGTTCACCCCTCCACTTT.

In this sample, this clonotype turned up many times. The chain employs TRBV30 and TRBJ2-1; TRBD2 might be the D (6 bases). The CDR3 runs to 12 residues. Trimming removed 4 bases from V and 8 bases from J, with 12 bases in between. From germline, CDR1 is GTSNPN and CDR2 SVGIG (reference sequence). The CDR3 loop reads CAWTSARDEQFF. The DNA of the CDR3 is TGTGCCTGGACTAGCGCCAGGGATGAGCAGTTCTTC.

The sample holds a few counts of this clonotype. The chain uses TRBV25-1 and TRBJ1-4, with D tentatively TRBD1 (6 bases). CDR1 and CDR2 from the germline V gene are MGHDK and SYGVNS. Deletions cut 0 bases from V and 10 bases from J, with 15 bases between. The CDR3 sequence is 15 residues long. Here the CDR3 reads CASSEYGGTIGKLFF. The CDR3 coding sequence is TGTGCCAGCAGTGAATATGGGGGGACAATCGGAAAACTGTTTTTT.

This clonotype appeared a few times. The V gene is TRBV24-1, the J gene TRBJ2-7; D remains ambiguous. The CDR3 consists of 12 residues. Germline V gene data show CDR1 as KGHDR and CDR2 as SFDVKD. The ends were cut back, 9 bases at V and 7 bases at J, with 15 bases in the middle. The DNA of the CDR3 is TGTGCCACCGAAGGGTGGGCCCGGGAGCAGTACTTC. Its protein product is CATEGWAREQYF.

In its sample, this clonotype was seen many times. The CDR3 sequence is CSARVRSSPLHF. The CDR3 nucleotides read TGCAGTGCTAGGGTTCGGTCGTCACCCCTCCACTTT. V usage is TRBV20-1 and J usage is TRBJ1-6, with D hard to call. The germline V and J ends were trimmed by 3 bases and 10 bases, with 10 bases remaining between them. The CDR3 is 12 residues long. Germline loops: CDR1 DFQATT, CDR2 SNEGSKA (reference sequence).

This clonotype was recorded at least ten times. The V gene is TRBV4-2, the J gene TRBJ1-4; 7 bases are shared with TRBD1. Trimming removed 4 bases from V and 2 bases from J; junction bases left unmatched: 4. CDR3 length equals 15 residues. The germline gives CDR1 LGHNA, CDR2 YNFKEQ. The CDR3 nucleotides read TGTGCCAGCAGCCGACAGGGAATTACTAATGAAAAACTGTTTTTT. This gives the protein CASSRQGITNEKLFF.

There are a few counts of this clonotype. CDR3: CSASRKRVSYEQYF. CDR3 sequence (DNA): TGCAGTGCTAGCCGAAAGCGGGTCTCCTACGAGCAGTACTTC. This chain uses TRBV20-1 with TRBJ2-7; tentatively, D is TRBD2 (6 bases). V lost 3 bases to trimming and J lost 0 bases, with 12 bases between them. The length of the CDR3 is 14 residues. The V gene's germline CDR1 is DFQATT and CDR2 SNEGSKA (reference sequence).

This clonotype occurred a few times. The rearrangement joins TRBV19 to TRBJ2-7, with 10 bases that match TRBD2. After removal of 1 base from V and 1 base from J, the junction contained 1 base not matched to a gene. CDR1 and CDR2 (germline): LNHDA, SQIVND (reference sequence). CDR3 length: 15 amino acids. In DNA, the CDR3 is TGTGCCAGTAGTATAGCTAGCGGGGGATCCTACGAGCAGTACTTC. Its translation is CASSIASGGSYEQYF.

This clonotype was seen only a few times. The gene calls are TRBV5-1 and TRBJ2-5; D not resolved. The V end lost 2 bases, the J end lost 0 bases, and 11 bases lay between the germline ends. CDR3 length equals 15 residues. Germline-derived CDR1 and CDR2 are SGHRS and YFSETQ. The CDR3 loop reads CASSFSPLYQETQYF. The CDR3 DNA reads TGCGCCAGCAGCTTTTCGCCCCTCTACCAAGAGACCCAGTACTTC.

This clonotype was seen repeatedly, ten times or more. The chain uses TRBV14 and TRBJ1-3; weak D call: TRBD1 (5 bases). Germline V gene sequence: CDR1 SGHDN, CDR2 FVKESK. The CDR3 sequence is 14 residues long. Deletions cut 3 bases from V and 3 bases from J, with 9 bases between. The CDR3 here is CASSHGTFGNTIYF. The CDR3 coding sequence is TGTGCCAGCAGCCACGGGACCTTTGGAAACACCATATATTTT.

This clonotype was detected only a few times. The chain carries TRBV30 and TRBJ2-3, with D unclear. CDR3 size: 13 residues. Trimming stripped 0 bases from V and 6 bases from J, with 10 bases between. Per germline, CDR1 GTSNPN and CDR2 SVGIG (reference sequence). DNA for the CDR3: TGTGCCTGGAGTGTAGGGCTCGCCGATACGCAGTATTTT. Protein: CAWSVGLADTQYF.

This sequence joins TRBV12-3 or TRBV12-4 and TRBJ2-2; TRBD2 aligns across 12 bases. This CDR3 has 19 amino acids. V lost 6 bases and J lost 0; bases outside the gene matches: 11. The CDR3 nucleotides read TGTGCCAGCAGACGAATGTTACTAGCGGGGGGATCGAACACCGGGGAGCTGTTTTTT. Its translation is CASRRMLLAGGSNTGELFF.

The chain joins TRBV7-9 to TRBJ1-1; 8 bases are shared with TRBD1. Germline CDR1 is SEHNR and CDR2 is FQNEAQ (reference sequence). The ends lost 4 bases at V and 5 bases at J; junction bases unmatched: 12. CDR3 size: 16 residues. In DNA, the CDR3 is TGTGCCAGCAGCTACCTGGAACAGGGGGAGCGGACTGAAGCTTTCTTT. It encodes CASSYLEQGERTEAFF.

This clonotype was detected ten times or more. The chain is built from TRBV13 and TRBJ1-2; the D is unclear. The CDR3 is made up of 15 amino acids. With 5 bases removed from V and 3 bases from J, the gap between germline ends came to 16 bases. From germline, CDR1 is PRHDT and CDR2 FYEKMQ (reference sequence). The CDR3 DNA sequence: TGTGCCAGCAGCCCCCAGGCAGATACAGACTATGGCTACACCTTC. Translation gives CASSPQADTDYGYTF.

This clonotype has at least ten counts. V usage is TRBV10-2 and J usage is TRBJ2-7; D may be TRBD2 (5 bases). The CDR3 runs 12 residues. Trimming removed 8 bases from V and 5 bases from J, with 13 bases in between. Germline V CDR1 and CDR2: WSHSY, SAAADI. The CDR3 spells CASQLRGNEQYF. In nucleotides, the CDR3 is TGCGCCAGCCAACTTCGGGGAAACGAGCAGTACTTC.